A single sample is the source of the 27 T cell receptor beta chains below, sequenced in a study of blood T cell repertoires in COVID-19. TCRdb's copy holds only in-frame clones and misses some; the assay was immunoSEQ multiplex PCR. The sample gives 50,000 to 75,000 clones, approximately 80% of which show up once; more than 5.5% is in the top ten. Input material: peripheral blood. These receptors originate from a man aged 60-69 years with acute or convalescent COVID-19.

The table lists this clone with a count of one. The chain has TRBV5-1 and TRBJ1-3, with D possibly matching TRBD1 (6 bases). Germline assignment: CDR1 SGHRS and CDR2 YFSETQ. Trimming cost V 8 bases and J 0 bases, with 12 bases left between them. The CDR3 consists of 14 residues. The CDR3 sequence: CASQTGDSGNTIYF. Written as DNA, the CDR3 is TGCGCCAGTCAGACAGGCGACTCTGGAAACACCATATATTTT.

The chain couples TRBV5-6 to TRBJ2-3; TRBD2 matches 9 bases. Germline V gene sequence: CDR1 SGHDT, CDR2 YYEEEE. This CDR3 is 16 amino acids long. J gave up 1 base and V 2 bases, and 5 bases lay outside the gene matches. The CDR3 DNA reads TGTGCCAGCAGCTTCGGGAGCGGGGGGCGCACAGATACGCAGTATTTT. Translation: CASSFGSGGRTDTQYF.

The CDR3 bases are TGCGCCAGCAGTGTAAGGTTGCTGGGGGCAGACTATGGCTACACCTTC. Encoded protein: CASSVRLLGADYGYTF. V usage is TRBV10-1 and J usage is TRBJ1-2; weak D call: TRBD1 (6 bases). CDR3 length: 16 amino acids. The V end lost 4 bases, the J end lost 3 bases, and 18 bases lay between the germline ends. Germline assignment: CDR1 WNHNN and CDR2 SYGVQD (reference sequence).

This chain links TRBV5-4 with TRBJ2-5; TRBD1 aligns across 8 bases. The CDR3 has 14 residues. In germline, CDR1 is SGHNT, CDR2 YYREEE (reference sequence). V shed 3 bases and J 3 bases; nucleotides not matched to a gene: 4. CDR3 sequence: CASSSWTGKETQYF. In nucleotides, the CDR3 is TGTGCCAGCAGCTCGTGGACAGGGAAAGAGACCCAGTACTTC.

V is TRBV6-5 and J is TRBJ1-1; 7 bases fit TRBD1. Per germline, CDR1 MNHEY and CDR2 SVGAGI. The ends lost 10 bases at V and 0 bases at J; junction bases unmatched: 8. The CDR3 has 14 residues. CDR3 coding DNA: TGTGCCACCATAAGGGGACAGCTGAACACTGAAGCTTTCTTT. Its translation: CATIRGQLNTEAFF.

The chain joins TRBV27 to TRBJ2-5; 8 nucleotides align to TRBD2. V lost 5 bases to trimming and J lost 5 bases; unmatched junction nucleotides: 16. Germline values: CDR1 MNHEY, CDR2 SMNVEV (reference sequence). CDR3 length equals 17 residues. The CDR3 nucleotides read TGTGCCAGCAGTCTACGAGCGGGGGATGTTGTTTGGGAGACCCAGTACTTC. Translating gives CASSLRAGDVVWETQYF.

This clone has more than one count but fewer than ten. Other DNA variants within this sample encode the same CDR3. V gene TRBV6-6 combines with J gene TRBJ2-7; 7 bases agree with TRBD1. The CDR3 contains 14 residues. Germline CDR1 is MNHNY and CDR2 is SVGAGI (reference sequence). With 0 bases clipped from V and 5 bases from J, the junction kept 4 bases outside the gene matches. CDR3 nucleotide sequence: TGTGCCAGCAGTTACTCGCCAGGGGGTGACGAGCAGTACTTC. This sequence encodes CASSYSPGGDEQYF.

V gene TRBV29-1 combines with J gene TRBJ2-7, with 10 positions matching TRBD1. V lost 3 bases and J lost 5; bases outside the gene matches: 10. The CDR3 is made up of 15 amino acids. Germline CDR1 reads SQVTM; CDR2 reads ANQGSEA. In DNA form, the CDR3 reads TGCAGCGTTGAGGGGCAAGACAGGGGGCAAGACGAGCAGTACTTC. Translation: CSVEGQDRGQDEQYF.

This clone was observed a single time. The V and J genes are TRBV5-1 and TRBJ2-7, with 9 bases matching TRBD1. V was pared by 4 bases and J by 5 bases, with 7 bases of the junction left unmatched. The germline V gene encodes CDR1 SGHRS and CDR2 YFSETQ. This CDR3 region has 14 residues. The CDR3 bases are TGCGCCAGCAGCCCCGGGACAGGGTGGCACGAGCAGTACTTC. Protein: CASSPGTGWHEQYF.

This sequence joins TRBV14 and TRBJ2-1; 9 bases align to TRBD1. The junction had 2 bases not matched to a gene; V was cut back by 5 bases and J by 6 bases. Germline V gene sequence: CDR1 SGHDN, CDR2 FVKESK. This CDR3 is built from 13 residues. CDR3 bases: TGTGCCAGCAGCTGGGACAGGGTCAATGAGCAGTTCTTC. It yields the protein CASSWDRVNEQFF.

J is TRBJ1-5 and V is TRBV6-6; 8 positions agree with TRBD1. J lost 4 bases, V lost 5 bases, and 13 bases had no gene match. The CDR3 spans 17 residues. The germline gives CDR1 MNHNY, CDR2 SVGAGI (reference sequence). The CDR3 bases are TGTGCCAGCAGTCCCGGGGGGCAGGGGGCGCGTAATCAGCCCCAGCATTTT. Translating gives CASSPGGQGARNQPQHF.

V gene TRBV15 combines with J gene TRBJ2-4; TRBD2 is a possible D gene (7 bases). Between the trimmed V and J ends, which lost 9 bases and 5 bases, there was a span of 23 bases. Per the germline V gene, CDR1 is LNHNV and CDR2 is YYDKDF (reference sequence). This CDR3 has 16 amino acids. The CDR3 DNA sequence: TGTGCCACAAACCCCGTAGGGGGGGGATCCCAAAACATTCAGTACTTC. Translation gives CATNPVGGGSQNIQYF.

The V call is TRBV7-3, the J call TRBJ2-7, with TRBD1 matching over 7 bases. The length of the CDR3 is 15 residues. CDR1 is SGHTA, CDR2 FQGTGA, per germline. The J segment lost 2 bases and the V segment lost 5 bases, leaving 9 bases of the junction unmatched. The CDR3 reads CASSPTPGQTYEQYF. CDR3 sequence (DNA): TGTGCCAGCAGCCCGACTCCGGGACAGACCTACGAGCAGTACTTC.

The V call is TRBV5-1, the J call TRBJ2-5, with D unclear. V lost 4 bases and J lost 1, with 14 bases in between. The CDR3 has 15 residues. In germline, CDR1 is SGHRS, CDR2 YFSETQ. The CDR3 sequence is CASSRTSRTQETQYF. The CDR3 nucleotides read TGCGCCAGCAGCCGCACCTCCAGAACCCAAGAGACCCAGTACTTC.

This chain connects TRBV7-9 to TRBJ2-1; perhaps TRBD2 as D (6 bases). V was shortened by 3 bases and J by 6 bases, with 15 bases between the two germline ends. The CDR3 has 15 residues. Germline loops: CDR1 SEHNR, CDR2 FQNEAQ (reference sequence). The CDR3 DNA reads as TGTGCCAGCAGCTTTGGGACTCGGGTGGGCAATGAGCAGTTCTTC. Protein sequence: CASSFGTRVGNEQFF.

This rearrangement joins TRBV2 to TRBJ2-7; 9 bases match TRBD1. The J segment lost 4 bases and the V segment lost 6 bases, leaving 16 bases of the junction unmatched. Germline CDR1 SNHLY, CDR2 FYNNEI. The CDR3 length is 17 residues. In DNA, the CDR3 is TGTGCCAGCAGAGGTAGAGTAGGGGACAGGGTCGTGTACGAGCAGTACTTC. As protein: CASRGRVGDRVVYEQYF.

This clone was detected only once. The chain links TRBV4-1 to TRBJ2-5, with TRBD2 matching 8 bases. The CDR3 is made up of 15 amino acids. CDR1 is MGHRA and CDR2 is YSYEKL in the germline V gene. V shed 6 bases and J 0 bases; nucleotides not matched to a gene: 6. The CDR3 DNA reads TGCGCCAGCAGGGAGAGCGGGGGCTACCAAGAGACCCAGTACTTC. Protein sequence: CASRESGGYQETQYF.

The chain recombines TRBV2 with TRBJ1-3; 8 nucleotides agree with TRBD1. In germline, CDR1 is SNHLY, CDR2 FYNNEI. This CDR3 has 13 amino acids. CDR3 sequence: CGRGPPSGNTIYF. CDR3 sequence (DNA): TGTGGCAGGGGGCCCCCCTCTGGAAACACCATATATTTT.

This chain joins TRBV7-6 and TRBJ2-3; TRBD2 agrees at 10 bases. The CDR3 is 17 residues long. Germline lookup yields CDR1 SGHVS and CDR2 FNYEAQ. Trimming removed 0 bases from V and 2 bases from J; junction bases left unmatched: 5. The CDR3 sequence is CASSLAGGLAVTDTQYF. The CDR3, as DNA: TGTGCCAGCAGCTTAGCTGGAGGACTAGCGGTCACAGATACGCAGTATTTT.

The genes are TRBV5-1 and TRBJ2-2; TRBD1 agrees at 9 bases. The ends lost 4 bases at V and 6 bases at J; junction bases unmatched: 7. This CDR3 comprises 15 residues. Per germline, CDR1 SGHRS and CDR2 YFSETQ. The CDR3 spells CASSDGTGYSGELFF. The DNA for the CDR3 is TGCGCCAGCAGCGACGGGACAGGGTATTCCGGGGAGCTGTTTTTT.

The rearrangement links TRBV1 to TRBJ2-7; the DNA was not compared with TRBD2, the D call given in the table. TRBV1 is designated a pseudogene. The CDR3 is 10 residues long. The CDR3 spells CTSSHSEQYF. CDR3 coding DNA: TGCACCAGCAGCCACTCCGAGCAGTACTTC.

This clone has only a few counts. V gene TRBV6-5 combines with J gene TRBJ2-7, with TRBD1 matching over 8 bases. Looked up from germline, CDR1 is MNHEY and CDR2 is SVGAGI. J lost 3 bases, V lost 2 bases, and 6 bases had no gene match. The CDR3 is 15 residues long. The CDR3 region is CASSYGTGDLYEQYF. The CDR3 DNA sequence: TGTGCCAGCAGTTACGGGACAGGCGATCTCTACGAGCAGTACTTC.

The V and J genes are TRBV29-1 and TRBJ1-4, with TRBD1 identical over 7 bases. The CDR3 consists of 13 residues. Germline lookup yields CDR1 SQVTM and CDR2 ANQGSEA. The J segment lost 8 bases and the V segment lost 4 bases, leaving 7 bases of the junction unmatched. CDR3 in amino acids: CSVVRQGNEKLFF. Written as DNA, the CDR3 is TGCAGCGTTGTACGACAGGGTAACGAAAAACTGTTTTTT.

This rearrangement joins TRBV19 to TRBJ2-3, with D possibly matching TRBD2 (6 bases). V was shortened by 11 bases and J by 9 bases, with 24 bases between the two germline ends. The germline V gene has CDR1 LNHDA and CDR2 SQIVND (reference sequence). The CDR3 spans 14 residues. The CDR3 DNA reads TGTGCCTGTAAGAAGGAACCAGCGGAGGGGACGCAGTATTTT. Its protein is CACKKEPAEGTQYF.

The V gene is TRBV25-1, the J gene TRBJ1-2; D gene uncertain. The CDR3 loop spans 13 amino acids. Germline V gene lookup returns CDR1 MGHDK and CDR2 SYGVNS. With 1 base removed from V and 0 bases from J, the gap between germline ends came to 3 bases. CDR3 nucleotide sequence: TGTGCCAGCAGTGAATCAGCTAACTATGGCTACACCTTC. It is translated as CASSESANYGYTF.

J is TRBJ1-1 and V is TRBV5-1; D may be TRBD1 (5 bases). The CDR3 extends over 17 amino acids. Germline CDR1 is SGHRS and CDR2 is YFSETQ. The V end was cut by 1 base, the J end by 2 bases, with 18 bases between. The CDR3 sequence is CASSLRVQGGGNTEAFF. Here the CDR3 DNA reads TGCGCCAGCAGCTTGCGAGTCCAGGGAGGAGGAAACACTGAAGCTTTCTTT.

The chain has TRBV7-2 and TRBJ2-6; D might be TRBD2 (6 bases). The germline V gene encodes CDR1 SGHTA and CDR2 FQGNSA. Trimming removed 3 bases from V and 2 bases from J, with 8 bases in between. The CDR3 has 15 residues. The CDR3 DNA is TGTGCCAGCAGCTTGGGGGGAACTGGGGCCAACGTCCTGACTTTC. Translated, it gives CASSLGGTGANVLTF.